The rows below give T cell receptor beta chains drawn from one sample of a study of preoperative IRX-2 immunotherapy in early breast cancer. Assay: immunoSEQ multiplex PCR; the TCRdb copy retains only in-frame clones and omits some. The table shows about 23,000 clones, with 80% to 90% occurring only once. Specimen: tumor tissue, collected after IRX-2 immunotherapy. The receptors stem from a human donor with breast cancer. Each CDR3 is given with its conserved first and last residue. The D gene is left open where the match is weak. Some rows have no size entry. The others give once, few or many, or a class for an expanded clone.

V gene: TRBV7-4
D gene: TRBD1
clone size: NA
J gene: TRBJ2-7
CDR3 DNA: TGTGTCCAGACCGGGGGCAGGGGGCCATACGAGCAGTACTTC
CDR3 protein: CVQTGGRGPYEQYF

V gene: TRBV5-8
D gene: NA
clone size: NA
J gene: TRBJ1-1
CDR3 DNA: TGTGCCAGCAGTCGGACCCTGAACATTGAAGCTTTCTTT
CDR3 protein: CASSRTLNIEAFF

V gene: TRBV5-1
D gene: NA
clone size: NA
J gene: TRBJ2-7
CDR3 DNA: TGCGCCAGCAGCTTGTCTTCAAAGACCTACGAGCAGTACTTC
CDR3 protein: CASSLSSKTYEQYF

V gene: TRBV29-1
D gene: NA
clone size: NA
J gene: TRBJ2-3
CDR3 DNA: TGCAGCGATTCCCCCCCCCGGGACGCCGGCACAGATACGCAGTATTTT
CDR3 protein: CSDSPPRDAGTDTQYF

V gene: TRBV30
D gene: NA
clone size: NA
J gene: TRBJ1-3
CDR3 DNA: TGTGCCTGGAGTGACCAGGACCTTTCTGGAAACACCATATATTTT
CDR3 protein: CAWSDQDLSGNTIYF

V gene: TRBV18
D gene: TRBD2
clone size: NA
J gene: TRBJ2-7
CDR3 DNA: TGTGCCAGCTCACCAGGGACTAGCGGGAGTGACGAGCAGTACTTC
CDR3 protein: CASSPGTSGSDEQYF

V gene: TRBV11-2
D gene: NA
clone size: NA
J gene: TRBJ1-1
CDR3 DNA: TGTGCCAGCAGCGCAGGGGTGTGGGACACTGAAGCTTTCTTT
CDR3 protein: CASSAGVWDTEAFF

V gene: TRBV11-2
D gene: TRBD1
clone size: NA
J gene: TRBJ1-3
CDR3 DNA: TGTGCCAGCAGCGGGACAGGGAGCTCTGGAAACACCATATATTTT
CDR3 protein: CASSGTGSSGNTIYF

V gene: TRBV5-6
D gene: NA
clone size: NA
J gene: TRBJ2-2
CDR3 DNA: TGTGCCAGCTCGGTACGTCACTTAAACACCGGGGAGCTGTTTTTT
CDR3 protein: CASSVRHLNTGELFF

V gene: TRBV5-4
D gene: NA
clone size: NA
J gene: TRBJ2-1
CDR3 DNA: TGTGCCAGCAGGAGAAACTCAGTGCATGAGCAGTTCTTC
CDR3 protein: CASRRNSVHEQFF

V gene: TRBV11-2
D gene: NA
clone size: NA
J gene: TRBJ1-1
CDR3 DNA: TGTGCCAGCAGCTTTACGGGGAACACTGAAGCTTTCTTT
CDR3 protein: CASSFTGNTEAFF

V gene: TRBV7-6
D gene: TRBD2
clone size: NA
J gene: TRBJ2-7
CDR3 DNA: TGTGCCAGCAGCTTAGAGGGAGGGGCGAACTACGAGCAGTACTTC
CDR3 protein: CASSLEGGANYEQYF

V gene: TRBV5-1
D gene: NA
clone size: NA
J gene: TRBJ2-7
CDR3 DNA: TGCGCCAGCAGCTTGGGCTACGAGCAGTACTTC
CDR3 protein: CASSLGYEQYF

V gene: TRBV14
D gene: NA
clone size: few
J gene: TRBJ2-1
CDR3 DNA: TGTGCCAGCAGCCAAGACAGGGGGGTTGGCAATGAGCAGTTCTTC
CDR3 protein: CASSQDRGVGNEQFF

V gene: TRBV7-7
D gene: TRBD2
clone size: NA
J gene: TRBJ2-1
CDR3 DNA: TGTGCCAGCAGCTTATCCGGGGGGGCCAGTGATGAGCAGTTCTTC
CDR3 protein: CASSLSGGASDEQFF

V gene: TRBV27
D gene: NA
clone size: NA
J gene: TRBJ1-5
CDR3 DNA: TGTGCCAGCAGTACATGGGCCCGAGGGGGCAATCAGCCCCAGCATTTT
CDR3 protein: CASSTWARGGNQPQHF

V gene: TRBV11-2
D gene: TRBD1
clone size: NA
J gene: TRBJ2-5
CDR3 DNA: TGTGCCAGCAGCACTCGACAGGGGATGGAGACCCAGTACTTC
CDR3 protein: CASSTRQGMETQYF

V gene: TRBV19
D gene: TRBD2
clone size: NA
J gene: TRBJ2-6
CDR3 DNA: TGTGCCACCGAACCGGGACTAGCTACCGGGGCCAACGTCCTGACTTTC
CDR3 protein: CATEPGLATGANVLTF

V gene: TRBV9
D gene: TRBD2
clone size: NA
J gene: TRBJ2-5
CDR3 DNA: TGTGCCAGCAGCGTAGGACTAGCGGGGGTTGAGGAGACCCAGTACTTC
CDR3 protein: CASSVGLAGVEETQYF

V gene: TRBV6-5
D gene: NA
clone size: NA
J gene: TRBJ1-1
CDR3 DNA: TGTGCCAGCATTAAGTGGTCCTTGAACACTGAAGCTTTCTTT
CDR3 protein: CASIKWSLNTEAFF

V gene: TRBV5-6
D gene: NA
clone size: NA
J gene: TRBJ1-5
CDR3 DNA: TGTGCCAGCAGCTCCTTCCAGGGAGGGTATCAGCCCCAGCATTTT
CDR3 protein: CASSSFQGGYQPQHF

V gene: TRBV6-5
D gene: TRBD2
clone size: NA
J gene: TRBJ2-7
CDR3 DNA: TGTGCCAGCAGCCACTCTAGCGGGGATGGGTACGAGCAGTACTTC
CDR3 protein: CASSHSSGDGYEQYF

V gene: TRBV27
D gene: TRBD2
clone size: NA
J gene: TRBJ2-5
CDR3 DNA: TGTGCCAGCAGTTTTCTAGCGGGGGACCAAGAGACCCAGTACTTC
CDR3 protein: CASSFLAGDQETQYF

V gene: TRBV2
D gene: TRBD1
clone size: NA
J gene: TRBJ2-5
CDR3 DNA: TGTGCCAGCAGGTGGACAGGGGACACCAAAGAGACCCAGTACTTC
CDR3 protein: CASRWTGDTKETQYF

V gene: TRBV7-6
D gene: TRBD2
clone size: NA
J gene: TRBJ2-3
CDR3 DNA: TGTGCCAGCAGCTTAGCCTCGGGACTAGCCGGCAGAAATACGCAGTATTTT
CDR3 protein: CASSLASGLAGRNTQYF

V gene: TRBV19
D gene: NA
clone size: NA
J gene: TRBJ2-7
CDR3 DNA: TGTGCCAGTAGTATAGGGACAGTCCCAACCTACGAGCAGTACTTC
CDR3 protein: CASSIGTVPTYEQYF

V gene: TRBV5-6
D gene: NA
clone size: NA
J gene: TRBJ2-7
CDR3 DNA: TGTGCCAGCAGCTTGGGTGGGATCCGCGACGAGCAGTACTTC
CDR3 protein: CASSLGGIRDEQYF

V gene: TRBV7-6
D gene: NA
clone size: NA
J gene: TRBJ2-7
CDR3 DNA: TGTGCCAGCAGCCCCGTAGAGGTCGAGCAGTACTTC
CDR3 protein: CASSPVEVEQYF

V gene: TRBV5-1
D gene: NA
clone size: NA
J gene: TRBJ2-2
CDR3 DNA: TGCGCCAGCAGCGCGTCCGGGACACCGAACACCGGGGAGCTGTTTTTT
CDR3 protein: CASSASGTPNTGELFF

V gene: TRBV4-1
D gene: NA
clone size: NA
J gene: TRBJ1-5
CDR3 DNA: TGCGCCAGCAGCCAAGATGGGCAGGGAATCCAGCCCCAGCATTTT
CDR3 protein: CASSQDGQGIQPQHF

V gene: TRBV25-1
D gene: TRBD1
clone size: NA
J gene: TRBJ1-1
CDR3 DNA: TGTGCCAGCAGTGAATGGGGGGGACAGGGGAACACTGAAGCTTTCTTT
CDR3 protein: CASSEWGGQGNTEAFF

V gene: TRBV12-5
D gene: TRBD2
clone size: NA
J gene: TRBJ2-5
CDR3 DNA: TGTGCTAGTGGTAAGCCGGGACTAGCTTGGCCAGAGACCCAGTACTTC
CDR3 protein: CASGKPGLAWPETQYF

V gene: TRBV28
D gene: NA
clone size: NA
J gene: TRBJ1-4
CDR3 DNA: TGTGCCAGCAGCCACTTAAGTCTGGGGTCAGATGAAAAACTGTTTTTT
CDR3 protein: CASSHLSLGSDEKLFF

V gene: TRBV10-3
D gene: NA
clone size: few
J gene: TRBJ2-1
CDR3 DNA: TGTGCCACCCGACTCCCACAGGGTATCAATGAGCAGTTCTTC
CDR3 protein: CATRLPQGINEQFF

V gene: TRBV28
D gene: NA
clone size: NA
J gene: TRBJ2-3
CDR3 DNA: TGTGCCAGCAGTTTACTACAGGGCGGCACAGATACGCAGTATTTT
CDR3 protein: CASSLLQGGTDTQYF

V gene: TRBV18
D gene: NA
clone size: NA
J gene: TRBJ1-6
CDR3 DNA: TGTGCCAGCTCACCGGGAAATTCACCCCTCCACTTT
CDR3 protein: CASSPGNSPLHF

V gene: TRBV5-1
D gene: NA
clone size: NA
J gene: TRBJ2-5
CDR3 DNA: TGCGCCAGCAGCCGACAGGTTAAAGAGACCCAGTACTTC
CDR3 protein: CASSRQVKETQYF

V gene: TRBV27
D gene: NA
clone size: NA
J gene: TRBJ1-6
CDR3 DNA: TGTGCCAGCAAACCTGGCAGTACCAATAATTCACCCCTCCACTTT
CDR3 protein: CASKPGSTNNSPLHF

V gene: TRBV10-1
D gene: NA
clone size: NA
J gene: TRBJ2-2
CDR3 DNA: TGCGCCAGCAGTCAGGACGGGAACACCGGGGAGCTGTTTTTT
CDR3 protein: CASSQDGNTGELFF

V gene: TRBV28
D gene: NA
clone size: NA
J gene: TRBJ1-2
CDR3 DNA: TGTGCCAGCAGTTCGGGAGGGGCCGGAATAAACTATGGCTACACCTTC
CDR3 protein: CASSSGGAGINYGYTF

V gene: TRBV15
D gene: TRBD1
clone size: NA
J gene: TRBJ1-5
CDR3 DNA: TGTGCCACCAGCAGACGGACAGGGTCGGTGAATCAGCCCCAGCATTTT
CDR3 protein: CATSRRTGSVNQPQHF

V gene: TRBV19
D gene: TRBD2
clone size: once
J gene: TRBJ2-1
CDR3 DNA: TGTGCCAGTAGTATGCGGGAGCCATACAATGAGCAGTTCTTC
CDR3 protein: CASSMREPYNEQFF

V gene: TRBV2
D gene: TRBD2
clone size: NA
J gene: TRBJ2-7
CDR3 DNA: TGTGCCAGCAGGCCGGGACTAGTTTCATCCTACGAGCAGTACTTC
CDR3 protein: CASRPGLVSSYEQYF

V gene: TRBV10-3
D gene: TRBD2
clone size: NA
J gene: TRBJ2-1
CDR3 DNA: TGTGCCATCAGTGAGTCGGTCGCGGGACTAGCGGACAATGAGCAGTTCTTC
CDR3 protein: CAISESVAGLADNEQFF

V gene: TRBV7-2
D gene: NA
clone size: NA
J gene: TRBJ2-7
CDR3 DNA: TGTGCCAGCAGCCAAGGGACGGGCTCCTACGAGCAGTACTTC
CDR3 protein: CASSQGTGSYEQYF

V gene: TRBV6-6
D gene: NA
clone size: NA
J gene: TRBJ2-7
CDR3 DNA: TGTGCCAGCAGTTACTCATTCGAAAGCTCCTACGAGCAGTACTTC
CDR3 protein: CASSYSFESSYEQYF

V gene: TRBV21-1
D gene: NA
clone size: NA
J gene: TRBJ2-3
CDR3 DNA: TGTGCCAGCAGCATACCTCCTCCAAAAATCACCACAGATACGCAGTATTTT
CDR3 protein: CASSIPPPKITTDTQYF

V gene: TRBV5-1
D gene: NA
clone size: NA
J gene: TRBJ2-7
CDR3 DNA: TGCGCCAGCAGCTTGGAGCTGTTCTCCTACGAGCAGTACTTC
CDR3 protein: CASSLELFSYEQYF